This is a list of T cell receptor beta chains from one sample in a study of shared clonotypes between healthy human individuals. This table comes from immunoSEQ multiplex PCR, and its TCRdb copy is limited to in-frame clones, with some not included. The sample carries 700,000 or so clones, around 72% recorded once. The sequenced sample was memory CD4+ T cells sorted from blood. The receptors shown here come from a woman aged 25-40 years in good health. Both conserved end residues are part of each CDR3. Each record gives: V gene, clone size, J gene, D gene, CDR3 length, CDR3 DNA, CDR3 protein. The D gene is left open where the match is weak. Only some rows state a clone size, as once, few, many or a class for expanded clones.

>TRBV15|few|TRBJ2-3|TRBD2|17
TGTGCCACCAGCAGGTGGGGGGGGGTTACGAACACAGATACGCAGTATTTT
CATSRWGGVTNTDTQYF
>TRBV29-1|.|TRBJ2-3|TRBD2|16
TGCAGCGCACAGGGACTAGCGGGAAGGGGGCCAGATACGCAGTATTTT
CSAQGLAGRGPDTQYF
>TRBV19|.|TRBJ1-2|TRBD1|14
TGTGCCAGTAGTCCTCCGGACAGGGCTCGGGGCTACACCTTC
CASSPPDRARGYTF
>TRBV2|many|TRBJ1-5|.|15
TGTGCCAGCGAAGACGGAGGGGGTAACAATCAGCCCCAGCATTTT
CASEDGGGNNQPQHF
>TRBV19|few|TRBJ1-4|.|13
TGTGCCAGTAGTTGGGCAGGGCATGAAAAACTGTTTTTT
CASSWAGHEKLFF
>TRBV5-1|.|TRBJ2-1|TRBD1|15
TGCGCCAGCAGCCTAGACAGGGTCTCCTACAATGAGCAGTTCTTC
CASSLDRVSYNEQFF
>TRBV7-9|.|TRBJ2-7|.|17
TGTGCCAGCAGCTTAGCCCCGGCTCAAGACACAACCTACGAGCAGTACTTC
CASSLAPAQDTTYEQYF
>TRBV6-5|.|TRBJ2-5|.|15
TGTGCCAGCAAATCGGGGGCGGGACAGATGGAGACCCAGTACTTC
CASKSGAGQMETQYF
>TRBV19|.|TRBJ1-2|.|15
TGTGCCACCTCCCGGGCAGGGCGCGGGGGCTATGGCTACACCTTC
CATSRAGRGGYGYTF
>TRBV7-2|.|TRBJ2-1|.|16
TGTGCCAGCAGCTTAGGAGCGTTGAGCTCCTACAATGAGCAGTTCTTC
CASSLGALSSYNEQFF
>TRBV7-9|.|TRBJ1-1|TRBD1|16
TGTGCCAGCAGCCCCCAGGGGGTGCTCACGAACACTGAAGCTTTCTTT
CASSPQGVLTNTEAFF